Listed below are T cell receptor beta chains from one sample, sequenced in a study of human T cells and chemical hapten exposure. TCRdb reanalysed the RACE reads using MiXCR and keeps one entry per CDR3 protein. The profile covers about 190,000 distinct CDR3 sequences, with about 22% appearing a single time and about 2.3% taken by the ten largest. The sequencing used whole blood, collected in connection with sensitization to the hapten diphenylcyclopropenone (DPC). All receptors derive from a woman aged 40 to 49 with alopecia areata. Some clones in this sample may be carry-over from other donors' samples. Each CDR3 is given with its conserved first and last residue. A D gene is named only where the DNA matches it firmly. Size is omitted from some rows. Given values are once, few, many or a class for expanded clones.

size	D	V	J	CDR3	DNA
-	-	TRBV7-9	TRBJ1-4	CASSVDTTNEKLFF	TGTGCCAGCAGCGTCGACACCACTAATGAAAAACTGTTTTTT
few	-	TRBV10-3	TRBJ2-1	CAISDRRRSSYNEQFF	TGTGCCATCAGTGACAGAAGGCGGAGCTCCTACAATGAGCAGTTCTTC
-	-	TRBV6-5	TRBJ1-1	CASSRGTGESAFF	TGTGCCAGCAGCCGCGGGACGGGGGAGTCGGCTTTCTTT
few	TRBD1	TRBV5-1	TRBJ1-6	CASSLTGQAYNSPLHF	TGCGCCAGCAGCTTGACGGGACAGGCCTATAATTCACCCCTCCACTTT
few	-	TRBV20-1	TRBJ2-1	CSARVVVGREQFF	TGCAGTGCTAGAGTAGTCGTCGGGCGGGAGCAGTTCTTC
many	-	TRBV4-2	TRBJ1-1	CASSPGQVNTEAFF	TGTGCCAGCAGCCCGGGACAAGTGAACACTGAAGCTTTCTTT
-	-	TRBV19	TRBJ1-5	CASGSYYSNQPQHF	TGTGCCAGCGGGAGCTATTATAGCAATCAGCCCCAGCATTTT
few	-	TRBV12-3/TRBV12-4	TRBJ1-4	CASSFLGAPNEKLFF	TGTGCCAGCAGTTTTCTAGGGGCCCCTAATGAAAAACTGTTTTTT
-	-	TRBV6-2/TRBV6-3	TRBJ2-1	CASMYAGIATNEQFF	TGTGCCAGCATGTATGCGGGTATTGCTACCAATGAGCAGTTCTTC
-	-	TRBV5-1	TRBJ2-7	CASSPEGGILREQYF	TGCGCCAGCAGCCCGGAGGGCGGGATTCTTCGCGAGCAGTACTTC
-	-	TRBV7-9	TRBJ1-6	CASSLGVSPLHF	TGTGCCAGCAGCTTAGGGGTCTCACCCCTCCACTTT
-	-	TRBV29-1	TRBJ1-3	CSVVANSGNTIYF	TGCAGCGTTGTGGCAAACTCTGGAAACACCATATATTTT
few	TRBD1	TRBV7-6	TRBJ1-2	CASSLGQDNYGYTF	TGTGCCAGCAGCTTGGGACAGGATAACTATGGCTACACCTTC
-	-	TRBV10-3	TRBJ1-4	CAISDKGGTNEKLFF	TGTGCCATCAGTGATAAGGGAGGTACTAATGAAAAACTGTTTTTT
-	-	TRBV18	TRBJ2-1	CASLRGAANDEQFF	TGTGCCAGCTTAAGGGGGGCGGCTAACGATGAGCAGTTCTTC
-	-	TRBV24-1	TRBJ1-5	CATSDPSSAQHF	TGTGCCACCAGTGACCCTAGTTCTGCCCAGCATTTT
-	TRBD2	TRBV12-3/TRBV12-4	TRBJ2-7	CASSKRRWLAGPVQYF	TGTGCCAGCTCCAAGCGGAGGTGGCTAGCGGGTCCGGTGCAGTACTTC
few	TRBD2	TRBV4-3	TRBJ2-7	CASSQDPALAGMGYEQYF	TGCGCCAGCAGCCAAGACCCCGCTCTAGCGGGGATGGGCTACGAGCAGTACTTC
-	TRBD2	TRBV7-7	TRBJ2-1	CASGLAGGNEQFF	TGTGCTTCCGGACTAGCGGGAGGCAATGAGCAGTTCTTC
-	-	TRBV28	TRBJ2-7	CASSLVVAEQYF	TGTGCCAGCAGCCTAGTTGTGGCCGAGCAGTACTTC
-	-	TRBV12-3/TRBV12-4	TRBJ2-5	CASSWTVQETQYF	TGTGCCAGCTCGTGGACAGTACAAGAGACCCAGTACTTC
-	-	TRBV7-9	TRBJ2-2	CASNGALMNTGELFF	TGTGCCAGCAACGGGGCCCTAATGAACACCGGGGAGCTGTTTTTT
-	TRBD1	TRBV28	TRBJ1-1	CASVKDRGEAFF	TGTGCCAGCGTCAAAGACAGGGGGGAAGCTTTCTTT
few	-	TRBV29-1	TRBJ2-6	CSVRRDAGANVLTF	TGCAGCGTGAGGAGGGACGCAGGGGCCAACGTCCTGACTTTC
-	-	TRBV27	TRBJ2-7	CASSSKLAYEQYF	TGTGCCAGCAGTAGTAAGTTAGCCTACGAGCAGTACTTC
many	-	TRBV29-1	TRBJ2-1	CSVLSKSYNEQFF	TGCAGCGTTTTAAGTAAGTCCTACAATGAGCAGTTCTTC
few	-	TRBV20-1	TRBJ1-5	CSACRQPQHF	TGCAGTGCTTGTCGTCAGCCCCAGCATTTT
-	TRBD2	TRBV27	TRBJ2-3	CASTPLSGRVTDTQYF	TGTGCCAGCACTCCTCTTAGCGGGAGGGTCACAGATACGCAGTATTTT
-	TRBD2	TRBV12-3/TRBV12-4	TRBJ2-1	CASRGPLGAGVNNEQFF	TGTGCCAGCAGAGGACCCCTTGGGGCGGGAGTGAACAATGAGCAGTTCTTC
-	-	TRBV7-9	TRBJ2-1	CASSPSGGLGFF	TGTGCCAGCAGCCCTAGTGGGGGCCTGGGGTTCTTC
-	-	TRBV6-2/TRBV6-3	TRBJ2-1	CASNVRAPGRNEQFF	TGTGCCAGCAACGTCAGAGCCCCCGGGCGCAATGAGCAGTTCTTC
few	-	TRBV28	TRBJ1-2	CASSSPSGLLYGYTF	TGTGCCAGCAGTTCCCCGTCAGGGTTACTCTATGGCTACACCTTC
many	TRBD2	TRBV5-1	TRBJ2-3	CASSPGTLAGGTDTQYF	TGCGCCAGCAGCCCCGGAACACTAGCGGGAGGCACAGATACGCAGTATTTT
-	TRBD1	TRBV5-1	TRBJ2-3	CASSLARTGLPVTDTQYF	TGCGCCAGCAGCTTGGCGCGGACAGGGCTGCCAGTCACAGATACGCAGTATTTT
few	-	TRBV18	TRBJ1-5	CASSPRARGATYLSNQPQHF	TGTGCCAGCTCACCACGCGCTCGCGGGGCCACCTACCTCAGCAATCAGCCCCAGCATTTT
-	-	TRBV9	TRBJ2-2	CASSVVPANTGELFF	TGTGCCAGCAGCGTAGTTCCAGCGAACACCGGGGAGCTGTTTTTT
-	-	TRBV12-3/TRBV12-4	TRBJ1-5	CASSGARGNQPQHF	TGTGCCAGCAGCGGGGCGAGGGGCAATCAGCCCCAGCATTTT
few	-	TRBV6-1	TRBJ2-5	CASMAWEKYQETQYF	TGTGCCAGCATGGCCTGGGAGAAATACCAAGAGACCCAGTACTTC
-	-	TRBV6-2/TRBV6-3	TRBJ1-5	CASSYPDLSQHF	TGTGCCAGCAGTTACCCCGATTTGTCCCAGCATTTT
once	-	TRBV6-2/TRBV6-3	TRBJ1-5	CASSPNRDRAQHF	TGTGCCAGCAGTCCGAACCGGGACCGGGCCCAGCATTTT
many	-	TRBV12-3/TRBV12-4	TRBJ2-5	CASSPLGGETQYF	TGTGCCAGCAGCCCTTTGGGGGGAGAGACCCAGTACTTC
-	-	TRBV20-1	TRBJ1-4	CSALPGVSHEKLFF	TGCAGTGCGTTACCAGGAGTTAGTCATGAAAAACTGTTTTTT
few	-	TRBV6-5	TRBJ1-3	CASRPTDNSGNTIYF	TGTGCCAGCAGACCTACCGACAACTCTGGAAACACCATATATTTT
-	-	TRBV4-2	TRBJ2-3	CASSPGTYSTDTQYF	TGTGCCAGCAGCCCCGGGACTTATAGCACAGATACGCAGTATTTT
many	-	TRBV4-3	TRBJ1-1	CASSQDGSRGKAFF	TGCGCCAGCAGCCAAGATGGTAGCAGGGGAAAAGCTTTCTTT
-	TRBD2	TRBV12-3/TRBV12-4	TRBJ2-7	CASCRGDEQYF	TGTGCCAGCTGCCGGGGGGACGAGCAGTACTTC
many	-	TRBV20-1	TRBJ2-7	CSVSPLYEQYF	TGCAGTGTTAGCCCGCTCTACGAGCAGTACTTC
-	-	TRBV5-1	TRBJ2-3	CASSPLLGGKSTDTQYF	TGCGCCAGCAGCCCTCTCCTCGGCGGGAAGAGCACAGATACGCAGTATTTT
-	-	TRBV7-8	TRBJ1-2	CASSLAPESYGYTF	TGTGCCAGCAGCTTAGCCCCAGAGAGCTATGGCTACACCTTC